This T cell receptor beta chain was recorded in a study of OX40 agonist ivuxolimab in advanced cancers. In the study overall: Ivuxolimab was an agonistic, fully human IgG2 monoclonal antibody directed against OX40 (CD134), a costimulatory receptor. Intravenous ivuxolimab was administered to patients every 2 weeks at six dose levels: 0.01, 0.1, 0.3, 1.5, 3 and 10 mg/kg. The dose-escalation cohort was roughly 80% male with a mean age of approximately 60 years, ranging from about 23 to 85. The point of sequencing TCRbeta in the periphery was to test whether ivuxolimab changed TCR sequence diversity and drove clonal T-cell expansion. Partial responses occurred in three dose-escalation patients, of whom one had hepatocellular carcinoma and two had cutaneous melanoma. The paper covers the monotherapy dose-escalation part of the phase I ivuxolimab trial, which included N ≈ 54 patients. Prior anti-PD-1, anti-PD-L1 or anti-CTLA-4 therapy was permitted, and 40% of dose-escalation patients had received checkpoint inhibitors. Of the 50 or so patients in dose escalation, about 20 had hepatocellular carcinoma, some 15 had melanoma, 9 had renal cell carcinoma and 9 had head and neck cancer. Broad study findings and their caveats: After ivuxolimab, expanded clones were on average more numerous among CD8+ T cells than among CD4+ T cells. The antigen specificity of the clonally expanded peripheral T cells was not determined. At doses from 0.1 to 3.0 mg/kg, clonal expansion was seen in both CD4+ and CD8+ blood T cells between baseline and week 6. Partial responders in the 0.1-3.0 mg/kg groups had among the lowest normalized peripheral clonal expansion, especially among CD8+ T cells. Low levels of normalized T-cell clonal expansion were also seen in some patients who did not respond.

Patients with a history of autoimmune disease or receiving systemic immunosuppression were excluded from the trial. Peripheral blood for TCR sequencing was drawn from every dose cohort at baseline, at cycle 4 day 1 and at cycle 7 day 1. Samples were obtained from an open-label, multicenter, first-in-human phase I dose-escalation trial of ivuxolimab. The trial enrolled adults with locally advanced or metastatic head and neck squamous cell, hepatocellular, melanoma or renal cell carcinoma. Before TCR sequencing, CD4+ T cells and CD8+ T cells were sorted from peripheral blood as separate populations. For sequencing of the TCRbeta CDR3 region, genomic DNA was extracted from the sorted cells. The immunoSEQ Assay was used for sequencing of TCRbeta CDR3 regions. Entries here come from immuneACCESS through TCRdb and include only in-frame sequences with V and J called. Some clones fail to appear in such tables; in the studies checked, an unresolved V gene covers under half of the shortfall, and the cause of the remainder is unknown. Across this sample there are tens of thousands of clones, with roughly 85% seen only once. The top ten clonotypes cover approximately 0.61% of the sample.

Trimming costs V 4 bases and J 1 base, and their ends lie 14 bases apart. The CDR3 starts with the cysteine, ends with the phenylalanine, and has 15 residues. The retained sequence is limited to the CDR3, 45 bases, with the frame set at the first base. Taken from the germline V gene (reference sequence), the CDR1 and CDR2 loops are SGHKS and YYEKEE. Only one count was recorded for this clone. No cognate antigen has been identified for it. Qualities for individual bases were not recorded, and no much larger clone is one base off. The chain links TRBV5-5 with TRBJ1-1; no D gene is confidently identified. The TCR sequence derives from an adult with an advanced solid tumor such as melanoma, head and neck, liver or kidney cancer. Sequences were derived from CD4+ or CD8+ T cells sorted from blood, sampled in a trial of the OX40 agonist ivuxolimab. The DNA sequence is given as TGTGCCAGCAGCAATGGACCGAGATGGAACACTGAAGCTTTCTTT. Its protein is CASSNGPRWNTEAFF.